This T cell receptor (beta chain) was recorded in a study of T cell changes during pregnancy in multiple sclerosis. Assay used: immunoSEQ multiplex PCR; TCRdb lists only in-frame clones, some missing. The sample holds 100,000 or so clones, around nine tenths seen once. From germline, CDR1 is SGHRS and CDR2 YFSETQ. There are 15 residues in the CDR3. The V and J ends lost 8 bases and 6 bases, in that order; junction bases with no gene match: 10. The chain is built from TRBV5-1 and TRBJ2-3, with 12 nucleotides matching TRBD2. The input for sequencing was peripheral blood, taken in the second trimester of pregnancy. The source is a female donor with multiple sclerosis, enrolled in a pregnancy study. CDR3 coding DNA: TGCGCCAGTTCCTTTCTAGCGGGAGGGCAGGATACGCAGTATTTT. The encoded protein is CASSFLAGGQDTQYF.